The next 6 T cell receptor beta chains were all read from a single sample in a study of T cell changes during pregnancy in multiple sclerosis. The protocol was immunoSEQ multiplex PCR, while the TCRdb copy is restricted to in-frame clones and leaves out a portion. The data show roughly 64,000 clones, more than 75% seen once. The specimen comprised peripheral blood, sampled in the second trimester of pregnancy. These TCRs come from a female donor with multiple sclerosis, enrolled in a pregnancy study.

This clone was observed once. The gene calls are TRBV7-2 and TRBJ1-1, with 8 nucleotides matching TRBD1. The J segment lost 0 bases and the V segment lost 5 bases, leaving 11 bases of the junction unmatched. Germline V gene lookup returns CDR1 SGHTA and CDR2 FQGNSA. The CDR3 is 17 amino acids. This chain's CDR3 is CASSQQRQGPLNTEAFF. CDR3 coding DNA: TGTGCCAGCAGCCAACAACGACAGGGGCCCCTGAACACTGAAGCTTTCTTT.

The V call is TRBV2, the J call TRBJ2-1, with D maybe TRBD2 (6 bases). Trimming removed 7 bases from V and 10 bases from J, with 26 bases in between. This CDR3 comprises 16 residues. Germline CDR1 and CDR2: SNHLY and FYNNEI. CDR3 protein: CASTEEGMTAALEQFF. In DNA, the CDR3 is TGTGCCAGCACCGAGGAGGGTATGACGGCGGCCTTGGAGCAGTTCTTC.

Here the CDR3 reads CASSQGLIYGYTF. The CDR3 DNA is TGTGCCAGCAGCCAGGGACTGATCTATGGCTACACCTTC. V and J are TRBV7-2 and TRBJ1-2; a possible D gene is TRBD1 (5 bases). The CDR3 length is 13 residues. V lost 5 bases and J 4 bases, leaving 11 bases between the germline ends. Germline values: CDR1 SGHTA, CDR2 FQGNSA.

The chain couples TRBV7-9 to TRBJ2-5; 7 nucleotides align to TRBD1. With 5 bases clipped from V and 1 base from J, the junction kept 4 bases outside the gene matches. Germline lookup yields CDR1 SEHNR and CDR2 FQNEAQ (reference sequence). The CDR3 contains 14 residues. CDR3 DNA: TGTGCCAGCAGCCTGGGACAGCCCCAAGAGACCCAGTACTTC. Its protein product is CASSLGQPQETQYF.

The CDR3 DNA reads TGTGCCAGTAGTCCCAGGGACGGAGGGGCCCGGCATGGCTACACCTTC. Translating gives CASSPRDGGARHGYTF. The chain couples TRBV19 to TRBJ1-2; TRBD1 is a possible D gene (5 bases). The CDR3 is 16 residues long. Trimming pared 5 bases from V and 6 bases from J, leaving 22 bases between. Germline V gene sequence: CDR1 LNHDA, CDR2 SQIVND (reference sequence). Full variable domain (rest looked up from reference TRBV19 and TRBJ1-2): DGGITQSPKYLFRKEGQNVTLSCEQNLNHDAMYWYRQDPGQGLRLIYYSQIVNDFQKGDIAEGYSVSREKKESFPLTVTSAQKNPTAFYLCASSPRDGGARHGYTFGSGTRLTVV.

The gene calls are TRBV2 and TRBJ1-2; TRBD1 might be the D (6 bases). V dropped 4 bases and J dropped 4 bases, with 10 bases sitting between them. This CDR3 contains 13 residues. Germline values: CDR1 SNHLY, CDR2 FYNNEI. This chain's CDR3 is CASSGGGTYGYTF. The CDR3 bases are TGTGCCAGCAGTGGAGGGGGAACCTATGGCTACACCTTC.